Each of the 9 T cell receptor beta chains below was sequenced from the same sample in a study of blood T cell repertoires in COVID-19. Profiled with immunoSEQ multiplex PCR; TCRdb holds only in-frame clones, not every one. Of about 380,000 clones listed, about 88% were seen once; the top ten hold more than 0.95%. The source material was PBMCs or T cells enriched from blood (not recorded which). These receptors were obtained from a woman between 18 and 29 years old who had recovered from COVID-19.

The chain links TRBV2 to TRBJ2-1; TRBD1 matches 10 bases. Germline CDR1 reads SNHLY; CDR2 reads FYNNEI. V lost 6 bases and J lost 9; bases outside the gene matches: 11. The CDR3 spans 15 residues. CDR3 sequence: CASRNRGQGMGEQFF. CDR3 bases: TGTGCCAGCAGGAACCGGGGACAGGGGATGGGTGAGCAGTTCTTC.

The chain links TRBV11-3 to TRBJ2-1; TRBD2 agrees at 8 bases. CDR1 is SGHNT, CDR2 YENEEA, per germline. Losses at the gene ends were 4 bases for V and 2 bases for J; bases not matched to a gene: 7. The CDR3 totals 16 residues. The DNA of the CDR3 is TGTGCCAGCAGCTCGTTTTCGGGGGGGACCTACAATGAGCAGTTCTTC. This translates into CASSSFSGGTYNEQFF.

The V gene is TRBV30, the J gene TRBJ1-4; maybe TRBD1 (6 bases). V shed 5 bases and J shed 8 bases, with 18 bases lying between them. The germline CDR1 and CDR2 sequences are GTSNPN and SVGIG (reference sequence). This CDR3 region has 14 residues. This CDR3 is CAWQSTGTTEKLFF. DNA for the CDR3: TGTGCCTGGCAGTCTACAGGGACAACCGAAAAACTGTTTTTT. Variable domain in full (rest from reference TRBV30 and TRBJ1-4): SQTIHQWPATLVQPVGSPLSLECTVEGTSNPNLYWYRQAAGRGLQLLFYSVGIGQISSEVPQNLSASRPQDRQFILSSKKLLLSDSGFYLCAWQSTGTTEKLFFGSGTQLSVL.

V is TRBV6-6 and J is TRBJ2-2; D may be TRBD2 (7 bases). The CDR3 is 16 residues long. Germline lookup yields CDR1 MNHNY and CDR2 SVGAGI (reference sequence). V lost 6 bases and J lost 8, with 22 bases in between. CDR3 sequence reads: CASSHLSGGAAGELFF. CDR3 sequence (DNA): TGTGCCAGCAGCCATCTCAGTGGGGGGGCCGCAGGGGAGCTGTTTTTT.

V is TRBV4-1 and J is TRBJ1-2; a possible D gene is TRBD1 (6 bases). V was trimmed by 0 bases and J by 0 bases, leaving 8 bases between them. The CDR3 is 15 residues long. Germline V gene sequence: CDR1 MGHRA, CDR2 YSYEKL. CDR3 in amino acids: CASSQEDSTNYGYTF. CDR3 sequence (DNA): TGCGCCAGCAGCCAAGAGGACAGCACTAACTATGGCTACACCTTC.

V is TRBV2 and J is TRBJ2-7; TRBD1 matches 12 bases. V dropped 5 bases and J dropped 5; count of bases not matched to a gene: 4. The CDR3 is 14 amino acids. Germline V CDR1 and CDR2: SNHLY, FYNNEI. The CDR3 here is CASSPGQGANEQYF. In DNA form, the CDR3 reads TGTGCCAGCAGTCCGGGACAGGGGGCGAACGAGCAGTACTTC.

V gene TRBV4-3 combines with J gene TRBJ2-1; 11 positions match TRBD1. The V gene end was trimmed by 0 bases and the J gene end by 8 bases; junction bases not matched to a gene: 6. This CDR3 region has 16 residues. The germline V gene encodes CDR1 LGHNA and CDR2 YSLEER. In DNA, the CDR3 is TGCGCCAGCAGCCAAGATGTGGGACAGGGGGGCTATGAGCAGTTCTTC. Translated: CASSQDVGQGGYEQFF.

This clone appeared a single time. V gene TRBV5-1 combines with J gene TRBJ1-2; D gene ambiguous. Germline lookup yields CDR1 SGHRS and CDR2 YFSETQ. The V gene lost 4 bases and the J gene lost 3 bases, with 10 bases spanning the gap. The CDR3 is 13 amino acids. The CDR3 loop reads CASSGGLHYGYTF. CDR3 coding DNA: TGCGCCAGCAGCGGAGGACTACACTATGGCTACACCTTC.

For the CDR3, the DNA is TGTGCCGCTTTAACTAGCGGGGGTGTAGATGGCACAGATACGCAGTATTTT. This codes for CAALTSGGVDGTDTQYF. The chain employs TRBV28 and TRBJ2-3; 11 bases fit TRBD2. V lost 11 bases and J lost 1; bases outside the gene matches: 14. CDR3 length: 17 residues. The germline V gene has CDR1 MDHEN and CDR2 SYDVKM.